This T cell receptor beta chain was identified during a study of early T cells in non-severe SARS-CoV-2 infection. Looking at the study overall: The sequenced material was bulk RNA from unsorted whole blood, and its chains were unpaired.

The protocol attached unique molecular identifiers to individual cDNA molecules. TCRdb called the 5' RACE reads again in MiXCR, with one record for every CDR3 protein. This sample carries 25,000 to 35,000 distinct CDR3 sequences, roughly 5.9% of them seen once, and the ten largest clones take 5% to 5.5%. The study's findings and limits: Using VDJdb, the matching emphasized anti-spike CD8 responses while missing private and CD4 specificities.

This CDR3 is built from 14 residues. V lost 4 bases to trimming and J lost 3 bases; unmatched junction nucleotides: 1. The germline CDR1 and CDR2 sequences are MNHEY and SMNVEV (reference sequence). In its sample, this clonotype was seen many times. What it binds is not known. The receptor was isolated from an adult who was a healthcare worker with PCR-confirmed SARS-CoV-2 infection or an uninfected control (not recorded which). The sample comprised whole blood. This sequence joins TRBV27 and TRBJ1-2, with 11 bases matching TRBD1. CDR3 sequence reads: CASSWTGGDYGYTF. The CDR3 DNA reads TGTGCCAGCAGTTGGACAGGGGGCGACTATGGCTACACCTTC.